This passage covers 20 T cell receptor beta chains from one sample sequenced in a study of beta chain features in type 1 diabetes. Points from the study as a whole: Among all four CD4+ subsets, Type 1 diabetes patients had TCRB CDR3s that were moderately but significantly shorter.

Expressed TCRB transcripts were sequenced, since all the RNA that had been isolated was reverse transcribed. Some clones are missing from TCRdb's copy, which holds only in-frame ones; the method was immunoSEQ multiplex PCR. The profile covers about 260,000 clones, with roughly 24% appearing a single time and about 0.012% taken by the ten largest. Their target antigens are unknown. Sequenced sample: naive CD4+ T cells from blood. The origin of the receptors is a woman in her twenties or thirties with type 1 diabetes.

CDR3 in amino acids: CASSPNGETQYF. As DNA, the CDR3 is TGTGCCAGCAGCCCCAACGGGGAGACCCAGTACTTC. The V and J genes are TRBV7-3 and TRBJ2-5; D is unresolved. The V and J ends lost 5 bases and 5 bases respectively, with 9 bases between them. The germline V gene encodes CDR1 SGHTA and CDR2 FQGTGA. The CDR3 is made up of 12 amino acids.

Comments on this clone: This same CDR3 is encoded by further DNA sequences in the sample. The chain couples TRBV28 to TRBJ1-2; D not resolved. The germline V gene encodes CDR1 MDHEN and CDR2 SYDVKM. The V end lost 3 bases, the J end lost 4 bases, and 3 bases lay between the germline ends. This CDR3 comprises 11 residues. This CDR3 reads CASSLSYGYTF. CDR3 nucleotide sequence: TGTGCCAGCAGTTTGAGCTATGGCTACACCTTC.

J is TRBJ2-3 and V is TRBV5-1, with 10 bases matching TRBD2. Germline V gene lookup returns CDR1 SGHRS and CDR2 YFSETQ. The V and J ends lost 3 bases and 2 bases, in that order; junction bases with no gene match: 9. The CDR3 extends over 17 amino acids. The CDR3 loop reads CASSWNLAGATTDTQYF. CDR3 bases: TGCGCCAGCAGCTGGAACCTAGCGGGAGCGACCACAGATACGCAGTATTTT.

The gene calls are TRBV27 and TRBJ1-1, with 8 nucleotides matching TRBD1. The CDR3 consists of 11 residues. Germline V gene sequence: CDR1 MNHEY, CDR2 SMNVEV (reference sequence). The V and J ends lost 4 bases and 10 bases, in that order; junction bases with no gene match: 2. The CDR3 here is CASSSTGGAFF. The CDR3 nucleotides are TGTGCCAGCAGTTCTACAGGGGGAGCTTTCTTT.

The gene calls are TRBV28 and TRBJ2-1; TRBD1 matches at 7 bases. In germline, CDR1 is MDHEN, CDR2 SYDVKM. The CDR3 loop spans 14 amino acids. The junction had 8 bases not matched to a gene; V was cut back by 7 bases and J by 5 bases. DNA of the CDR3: TGTGCCAGCATGTTGACAGGGATCCACAATGAGCAGTTCTTC. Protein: CASMLTGIHNEQFF.

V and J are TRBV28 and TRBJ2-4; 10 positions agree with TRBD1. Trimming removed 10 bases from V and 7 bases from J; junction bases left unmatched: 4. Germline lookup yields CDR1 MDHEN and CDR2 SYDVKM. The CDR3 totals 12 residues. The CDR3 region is CATRDRGNIQYF. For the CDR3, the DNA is TGTGCCACCCGGGACAGGGGTAACATTCAGTACTTC.

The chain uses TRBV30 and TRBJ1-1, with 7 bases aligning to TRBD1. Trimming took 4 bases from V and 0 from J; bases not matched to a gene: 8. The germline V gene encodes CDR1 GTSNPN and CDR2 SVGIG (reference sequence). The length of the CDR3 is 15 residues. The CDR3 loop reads CAWTRDRLMNTEAFF. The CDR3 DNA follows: TGTGCCTGGACCCGGGACAGACTAATGAACACTGAAGCTTTCTTT. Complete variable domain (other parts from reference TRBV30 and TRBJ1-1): SQTIHQWPATLVQPVGSPLSLECTVEGTSNPNLYWYRQAAGRGLQLLFYSVGIGQISSEVPQNLSASRPQDRQFILSSKKLLLSDSGFYLCAWTRDRLMNTEAFFGQGTRLTVV.

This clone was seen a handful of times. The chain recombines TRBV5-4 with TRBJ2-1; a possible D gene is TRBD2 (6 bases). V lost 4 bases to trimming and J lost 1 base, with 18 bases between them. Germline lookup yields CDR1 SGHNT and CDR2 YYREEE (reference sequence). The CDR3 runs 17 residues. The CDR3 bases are TGTGCCAGCAGCCGCAGCATCCGGAGGGAGTCCTACAATGAGCAGTTCTTC. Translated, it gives CASSRSIRRESYNEQFF.

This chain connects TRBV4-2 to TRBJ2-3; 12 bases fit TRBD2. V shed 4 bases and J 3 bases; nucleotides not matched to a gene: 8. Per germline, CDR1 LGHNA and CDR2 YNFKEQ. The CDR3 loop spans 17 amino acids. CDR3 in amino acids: CASSPTTSGSLTDTQYF. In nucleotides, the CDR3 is TGTGCCAGCAGCCCAACGACTAGCGGGAGTTTAACAGATACGCAGTATTTT.

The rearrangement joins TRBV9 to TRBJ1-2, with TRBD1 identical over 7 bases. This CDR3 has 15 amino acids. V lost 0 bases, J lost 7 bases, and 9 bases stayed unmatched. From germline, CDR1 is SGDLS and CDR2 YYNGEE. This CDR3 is CASSVDRQGVPGYTF. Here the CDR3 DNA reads TGTGCCAGCAGCGTAGACCGGCAGGGGGTCCCTGGCTACACCTTC.

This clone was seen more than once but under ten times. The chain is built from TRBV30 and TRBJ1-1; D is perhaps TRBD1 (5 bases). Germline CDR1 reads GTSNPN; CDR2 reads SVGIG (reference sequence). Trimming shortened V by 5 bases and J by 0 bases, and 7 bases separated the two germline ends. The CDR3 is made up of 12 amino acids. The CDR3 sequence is CAWRQLNTEAFF. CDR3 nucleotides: TGTGCCTGGCGACAGCTGAACACTGAAGCTTTCTTT. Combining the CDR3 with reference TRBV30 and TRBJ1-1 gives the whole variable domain SQTIHQWPATLVQPVGSPLSLECTVEGTSNPNLYWYRQAAGRGLQLLFYSVGIGQISSEVPQNLSASRPQDRQFILSSKKLLLSDSGFYLCAWRQLNTEAFFGQGTRLTVV.

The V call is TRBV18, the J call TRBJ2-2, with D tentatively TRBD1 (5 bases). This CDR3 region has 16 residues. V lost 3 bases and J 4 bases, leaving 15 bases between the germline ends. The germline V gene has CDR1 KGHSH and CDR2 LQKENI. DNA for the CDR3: TGTGCCAGCTCACCGTGGGGCAGCAAGGGCACCGGGGAGCTGTTTTTT. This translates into CASSPWGSKGTGELFF. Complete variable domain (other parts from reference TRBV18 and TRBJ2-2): NAGVMQNPRHLVRRRGQEARLRCSPMKGHSHVYWYRQLPEEGLKFMVYLQKENIIDESGMPKERFSAEFPKEGPSILRIQQVVRGDSAAYFCASSPWGSKGTGELFFGEGSRLTVL.

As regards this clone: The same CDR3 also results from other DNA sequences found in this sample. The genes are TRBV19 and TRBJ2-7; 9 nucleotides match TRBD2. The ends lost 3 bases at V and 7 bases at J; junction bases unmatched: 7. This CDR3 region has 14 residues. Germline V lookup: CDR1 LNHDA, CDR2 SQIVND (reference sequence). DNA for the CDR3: TGTGCCAGTAGTATCGCGGGAGGGCCGGGGGAGCAGTACTTC. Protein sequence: CASSIAGGPGEQYF. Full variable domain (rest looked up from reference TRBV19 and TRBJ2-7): DGGITQSPKYLFRKEGQNVTLSCEQNLNHDAMYWYRQDPGQGLRLIYYSQIVNDFQKGDIAEGYSVSREKKESFPLTVTSAQKNPTAFYLCASSIAGGPGEQYFGPGTRLTVT.

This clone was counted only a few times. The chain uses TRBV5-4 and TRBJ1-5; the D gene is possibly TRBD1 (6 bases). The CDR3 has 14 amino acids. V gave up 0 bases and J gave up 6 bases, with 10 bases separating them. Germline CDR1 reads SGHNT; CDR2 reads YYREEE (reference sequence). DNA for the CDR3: TGTGCCAGCAGCTTGGCAGGGGACGGTCAGCCCCAGCATTTT. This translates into CASSLAGDGQPQHF. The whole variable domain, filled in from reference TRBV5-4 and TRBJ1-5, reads ETGVTQSPTHLIKTRGQQVTLRCSSQSGHNTVSWYQQALGQGPQFIFQYYREEENGRGNFPPRFSGLQFPNYSSELNVNALELDDSALYLCASSLAGDGQPQHFGDGTRLSIL.

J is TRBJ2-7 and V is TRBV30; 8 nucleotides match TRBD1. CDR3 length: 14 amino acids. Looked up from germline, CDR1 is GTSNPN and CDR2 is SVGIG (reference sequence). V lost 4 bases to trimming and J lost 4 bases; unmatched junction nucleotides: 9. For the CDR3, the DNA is TGTGCCTGGATAGACAGGCAGGGGGCTTACGAGCAGTACTTC. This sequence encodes CAWIDRQGAYEQYF.

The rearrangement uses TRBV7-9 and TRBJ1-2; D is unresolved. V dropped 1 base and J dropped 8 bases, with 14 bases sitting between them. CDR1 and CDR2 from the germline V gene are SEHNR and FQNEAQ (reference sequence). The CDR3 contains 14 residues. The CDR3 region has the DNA TGTGCCAGCAGCTTAGATCTGGTTGGCAGGGGCTACACCTTC. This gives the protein CASSLDLVGRGYTF.

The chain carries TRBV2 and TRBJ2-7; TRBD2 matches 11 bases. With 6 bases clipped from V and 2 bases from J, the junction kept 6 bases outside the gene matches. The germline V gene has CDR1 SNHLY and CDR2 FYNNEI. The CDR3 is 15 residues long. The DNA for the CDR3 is TGTGCCAGCAGGGCGACTAGCGGGAATACCTACGAGCAGTACTTC. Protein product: CASRATSGNTYEQYF.

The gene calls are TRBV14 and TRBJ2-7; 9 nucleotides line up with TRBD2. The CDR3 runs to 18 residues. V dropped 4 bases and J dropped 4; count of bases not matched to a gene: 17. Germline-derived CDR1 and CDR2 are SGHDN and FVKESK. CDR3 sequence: CASSPAVGLLAGMYEQYF. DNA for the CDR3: TGTGCCAGCAGCCCCGCGGTCGGATTACTAGCGGGTATGTACGAGCAGTACTTC.

The CDR3 here is CASSLPNNEKLFF. The CDR3 DNA reads TGTGCCAGCAGCTTACCTAACAATGAAAAACTGTTTTTT. The chain employs TRBV11-2 and TRBJ1-4; D is undetermined. This CDR3 region has 13 residues. Germline CDR1 and CDR2: SGHAT and FQNNGV. Trimming shortened V by 2 bases and J by 5 bases, and 6 bases separated the two germline ends.

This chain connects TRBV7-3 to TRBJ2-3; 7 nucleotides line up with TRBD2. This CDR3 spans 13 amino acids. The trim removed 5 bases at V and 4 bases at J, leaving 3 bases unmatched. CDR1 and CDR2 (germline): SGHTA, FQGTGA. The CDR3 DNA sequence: TGTGCCAGCAGCAGACTAGCATCAGATACGCAGTATTTT. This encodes CASSRLASDTQYF.